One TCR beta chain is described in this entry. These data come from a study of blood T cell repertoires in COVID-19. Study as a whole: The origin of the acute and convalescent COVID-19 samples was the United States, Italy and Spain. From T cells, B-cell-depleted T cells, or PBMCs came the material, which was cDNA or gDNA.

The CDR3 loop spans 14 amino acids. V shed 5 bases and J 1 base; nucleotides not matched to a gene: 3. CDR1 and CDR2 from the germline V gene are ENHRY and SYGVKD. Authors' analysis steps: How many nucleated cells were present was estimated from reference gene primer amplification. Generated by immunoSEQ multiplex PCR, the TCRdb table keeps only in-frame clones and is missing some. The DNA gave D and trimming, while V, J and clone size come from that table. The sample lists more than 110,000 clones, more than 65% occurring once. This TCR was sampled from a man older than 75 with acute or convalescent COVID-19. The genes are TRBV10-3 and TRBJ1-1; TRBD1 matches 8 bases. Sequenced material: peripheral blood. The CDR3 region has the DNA TGTGCCATCAGTCATGGACAGGGGAACACTGAAGCTTTCTTT. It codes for CAISHGQGNTEAFF.